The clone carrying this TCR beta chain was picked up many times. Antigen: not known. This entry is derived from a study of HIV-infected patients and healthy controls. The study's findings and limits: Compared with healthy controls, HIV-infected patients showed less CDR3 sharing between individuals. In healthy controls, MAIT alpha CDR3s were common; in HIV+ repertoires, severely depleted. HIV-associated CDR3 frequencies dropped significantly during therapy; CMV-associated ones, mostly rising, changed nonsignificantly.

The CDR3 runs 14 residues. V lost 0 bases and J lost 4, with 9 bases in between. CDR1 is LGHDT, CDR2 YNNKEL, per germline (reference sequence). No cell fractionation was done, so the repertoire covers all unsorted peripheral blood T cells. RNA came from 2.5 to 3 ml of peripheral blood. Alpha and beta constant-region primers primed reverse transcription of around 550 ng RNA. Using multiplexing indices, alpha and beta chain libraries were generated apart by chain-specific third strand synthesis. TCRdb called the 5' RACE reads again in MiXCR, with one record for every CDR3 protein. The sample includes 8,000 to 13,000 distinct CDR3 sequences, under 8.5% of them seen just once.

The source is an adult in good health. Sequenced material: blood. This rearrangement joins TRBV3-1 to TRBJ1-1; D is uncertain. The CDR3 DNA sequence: TGTGCCAGCAGCCAAGATGAGTGGAGCACTGAAGCTTTCTTT. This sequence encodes CASSQDEWSTEAFF.